This TCR beta chain was found in a study of blood T cell repertoires in COVID-19. About the study: Some COVID-19 samples were acute and others convalescent; all came from the United States, Italy and Spain.

Germline loops: CDR1 MNHEY, CDR2 SMNVEV (reference sequence). After removal of 7 bases from V and 1 base from J, the junction contained 3 bases not matched to a gene. The CDR3 spans 13 residues. As handled by the study authors: How many nucleated cells were present was estimated from reference gene primer amplification. Sequenced by immunoSEQ multiplex PCR; TCRdb stores in-frame clones only, minus some. V, J and clone size were drawn from that table, and D and trimming were deduced from the DNA. Of about 120,000 clones in the sample, 85% were seen once. This chain uses TRBV27 with TRBJ1-2; 7 bases agree with TRBD1. Sequencing used peripheral blood. This receptor was obtained from a woman aged 60 to 75 with COVID-19, enrolled during active disease. CDR3 sequence reads: CASTDRVNYGYTF. CDR3 DNA: TGTGCCAGCACCGACAGGGTTAACTATGGCTACACCTTC.